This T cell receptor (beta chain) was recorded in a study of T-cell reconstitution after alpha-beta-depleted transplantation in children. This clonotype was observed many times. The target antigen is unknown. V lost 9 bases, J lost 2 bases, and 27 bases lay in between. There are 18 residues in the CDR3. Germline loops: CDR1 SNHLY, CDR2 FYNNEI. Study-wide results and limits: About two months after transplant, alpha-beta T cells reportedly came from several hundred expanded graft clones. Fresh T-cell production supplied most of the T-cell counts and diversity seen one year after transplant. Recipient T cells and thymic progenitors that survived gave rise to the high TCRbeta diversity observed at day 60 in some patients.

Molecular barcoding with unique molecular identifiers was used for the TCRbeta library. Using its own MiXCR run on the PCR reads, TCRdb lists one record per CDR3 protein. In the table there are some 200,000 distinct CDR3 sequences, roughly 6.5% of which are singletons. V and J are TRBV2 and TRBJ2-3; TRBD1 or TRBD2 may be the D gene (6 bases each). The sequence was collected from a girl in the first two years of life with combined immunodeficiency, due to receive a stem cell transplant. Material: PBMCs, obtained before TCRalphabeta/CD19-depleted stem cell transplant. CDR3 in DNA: TGTGCCAGTAAACCCAGCTACCCCTCGGGGGCGGCCACAGATACGCAGTATTTT. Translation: CASKPSYPSGAATDTQYF.